Reported below is one T cell receptor beta chain. Distinct nucleotide sequences in the sample also encode this CDR3. Trimming at V came to 0 bases and at J to 0 bases, leaving 4 bases not matched to a gene. CDR3 length equals 16 residues. Germline lookup yields CDR1 SGHRS and CDR2 YFSETQ. The entry originates in a study of shared clonotypes between healthy human individuals. Deep was the level at which the assay was run. Per the original methods: Junction-only immunoSEQ data arrived without quality scores, meaning filtering differed. The assay was immunoSEQ multiplex PCR, and TCRdb's table has in-frame clones only and misses some. V and J calls and clone size are as listed in that table; D and trimming were resolved from the DNA. The table lists more than 450,000 clones, 79% of them singletons, with under 15% in the top ten.

The sample comprised PBMCs. This chain connects TRBV5-1 to TRBJ1-1, with TRBD1 matching over 8 bases. The receptor's source is a woman in her thirties or forties in good health. Some clones in this sample may be carry-over from other donors' samples. The CDR3 bases are TGCGCCAGCAGCTTGGGGCAGGGGGCCATGAACACTGAAGCTTTCTTT. Amino acids: CASSLGQGAMNTEAFF. Complete variable domain (other parts from reference TRBV5-1 and TRBJ1-1): KAGVTQTPRYLIKTRGQQVTLSCSPISGHRSVSWYQQTPGQGLQFLFEYFSETQRNKGNFPGRFSGRQFSNSRSEMNVSTLELGDSALYLCASSLGQGAMNTEAFFGQGTRLTVV.